These 9 T cell receptor beta chains came from one sample sequenced in a study of CD8 T cells in ankylosing spondylitis. Study results and limitations: Seven to nine highly homologous variants formed a TCR beta motif that appeared characteristic of ankylosing spondylitis blood.

Antigens of these TCRs are unknown. One entry per CDR3 protein, called by TCRdb with MiXCR from the 5' RACE reads. This table holds a few hundred thousand distinct CDR3 sequences, more than 15% found once. Specimen: blood, either unsorted or a sorted T cell fraction (not recorded which). Receptors originate from a male donor with ankylosing spondylitis.

This clonotype occurred a few times. This sequence joins TRBV27 and TRBJ1-1, with 7 bases that match TRBD1. Unmatched junction bases numbered 5, after V lost 0 bases and J lost 1 base. This CDR3 contains 16 residues. The germline V gene has CDR1 MNHEY and CDR2 SMNVEV (reference sequence). CDR3 loop: CASSLSGGQRNTEAFF. CDR3 coding DNA: TGTGCCAGCAGTTTATCTGGGGGACAGAGGAACACTGAAGCTTTCTTT.

In this sample, this clonotype turned up a few times. The chain combines TRBV7-2 with TRBJ2-2, with 7 positions matching TRBD1. The V gene end was trimmed by 5 bases and the J gene end by 1 base; junction bases not matched to a gene: 7. From germline, CDR1 is SGHTA and CDR2 FQGNSA. The CDR3 runs 16 residues. The CDR3 is CASSPRAGGNTGELFF. For the CDR3, the DNA is TGTGCCAGCAGCCCCCGTGCAGGGGGGAACACCGGGGAGCTGTTTTTT.

This clonotype was counted between two and nine times. The gene calls are TRBV4-1 and TRBJ2-2; a possible D gene is TRBD1 (6 bases). Trimming removed 0 bases at V and 2 bases at J, with 10 bases between. The CDR3 covers 16 residues. CDR1 MGHRA and CDR2 YSYEKL come from the germline V gene. In nucleotides, the CDR3 is TGCGCCAGCAGCCAAGAAAGCAGGGGTAACACCGGGGAGCTGTTTTTT. Protein: CASSQESRGNTGELFF.

This chain connects TRBV6-5 to TRBJ1-1, with a weak D call TRBD1 (5 bases). The CDR3 loop spans 15 amino acids. The V gene's germline CDR1 is MNHEY and CDR2 SVGAGI. V shed 0 bases and J shed 10 bases, with 18 bases lying between them. CDR3 loop: CASSYSGEGSWGAFF. The CDR3 nucleotides are TGTGCCAGCAGTTACTCGGGGGAGGGCTCATGGGGAGCTTTCTTT.

The table lists this clonotype with many counts. The rearrangement joins TRBV20-1 to TRBJ2-7, with D perhaps matching TRBD2 (5 bases). Trimming shortened V by 3 bases and J by 3 bases, and 15 bases separated the two germline ends. This CDR3 has 14 residues. CDR1 DFQATT and CDR2 SNEGSKA come from the germline V gene (reference sequence). The CDR3 DNA sequence: TGCAGTGCTAGTACGGTTTCGGGGTACTACGAGCAGTACTTC. Translated, it gives CSASTVSGYYEQYF.

This rearrangement joins TRBV5-1 to TRBJ1-1; D not resolved. Trimming cost V 3 bases and J 3 bases, with 15 bases left between them. This CDR3 contains 15 residues. Germline CDR1 is SGHRS and CDR2 is YFSETQ. This chain's CDR3 is CASSSSIGYDTEAFF. The CDR3 DNA reads as TGCGCCAGCAGCTCCTCGATCGGGTACGACACTGAAGCTTTCTTT.

This clonotype was seen a handful of times. This rearrangement joins TRBV5-1 to TRBJ2-7; 12 bases line up with TRBD2. This CDR3 contains 18 residues. The V segment lost 3 bases and the J segment 0 bases; nucleotides outside the gene matches: 10. The germline gives CDR1 SGHRS, CDR2 YFSETQ. The CDR3 bases are TGCGCCAGCAGCTCTCCGGGACTAGCGGGCACTAACTCCTACGAGCAGTACTTC. It specifies CASSSPGLAGTNSYEQYF. The full variable domain, completed using reference TRBV5-1 and TRBJ2-7, is KAGVTQTPRYLIKTRGQQVTLSCSPISGHRSVSWYQQTPGQGLQFLFEYFSETQRNKGNFPGRFSGRQFSNSRSEMNVSTLELGDSALYLCASSSPGLAGTNSYEQYFGPGTRLTVT.

Ten or more counts support this clonotype. The gene calls are TRBV5-1 and TRBJ2-1, with a weak D call TRBD1 (5 bases). Germline V lookup: CDR1 SGHRS, CDR2 YFSETQ. The CDR3 runs to 13 residues. Trimming took off 4 bases at V and 9 bases at J, with 14 bases between the two ends. The CDR3 region is CASSMTVVREQFF. The CDR3 DNA follows: TGCGCCAGCAGCATGACAGTGGTACGTGAGCAGTTCTTC.

The J gene is TRBJ2-1, the V gene TRBV5-5; the D gene is possibly TRBD2 (6 bases). Germline CDR1 and CDR2: SGHKS and YYEKEE (reference sequence). This CDR3 spans 15 amino acids. V was cut by 0 bases and J by 2 bases, with 9 bases left in between. The CDR3: CASSLASVPYNEQFF. As DNA, the CDR3 is TGTGCCAGCAGCTTGGCTAGCGTCCCCTACAATGAGCAGTTCTTC.